This TCR beta chain is drawn from a study of kidney transplant recipient with SARS-CoV-2 infection. The CDR3 extends over 16 amino acids. Germline V gene sequence: CDR1 SGHRS, CDR2 YFSETQ. Worth noting for this clonotype: Its ends do not fully match the called genes, so a read error is possible.

MiXCR, run by TCRdb on the reads, gives a single entry per CDR3 protein. The data contain about 250,000 distinct CDR3 sequences, 29% of them singletons. The genes are TRBV5-1 and TRBJ1-2; no definite D call. Source: a blood sample, taken at baseline and between days 110 and 120 from a kidney transplant recipient. The TCR was taken from a young adult male patient who had COVID-19 and was a kidney transplant recipient. Some T cells may possibly be graft donor cells. CDR3 loop: CASSHVSVRKTYGYAF. DNA for the CDR3: TGCGCCAGCTCTCACGTATCGGTTCGAAAGACCTATGGCTACGCCTTC.